This TCR beta chain was captured in a study of cytomegalovirus exposure and HLA in healthy donors. CDR3 size: 16 residues. The germline gives CDR1 SGHRS, CDR2 YFSETQ. V gave up 1 base and J gave up 1 base, with 14 bases separating them. Assay: immunoSEQ multiplex PCR; the TCRdb copy retains only in-frame clones and omits some. The table records about 160,000 clones, approximately 89% of them present only once. The chain joins TRBV5-1 to TRBJ1-1; no reliable D call. This clonotype originated in a man aged 18 to 29 in good health and CMV-seropositive. Material for sequencing was PBMCs. This CDR3 is CASSLLISRGNTEAFF. Written as DNA, the CDR3 is TGCGCCAGCAGCTTGTTGATTTCACGGGGGAACACTGAAGCTTTCTTT.